These 9 T cell receptor beta chains share one sample of origin, sequenced in a study of beta chain features in type 1 diabetes. Isolated RNA was reverse transcribed in full, so expressed TCRB transcripts were sequenced. Data came from immunoSEQ multiplex PCR; TCRdb stores just in-frame clones and leaves some out. Of 350,000 to 450,000 clones in the sample, approximately 16% were seen once. Sequencing was performed on naive CD4+ T cells from blood. The receptor set was obtained from a woman in her late teens or twenties in good health.

The V gene is TRBV2, the J gene TRBJ1-1; possibly TRBD1 for D (5 bases). The V gene lost 7 bases and the J gene lost 10 bases, with 22 bases spanning the gap. The CDR3 covers 14 residues. Germline V gives CDR1 SNHLY, CDR2 FYNNEI. The CDR3 DNA sequence: TGTGCCAGCACCCCGGGTGAGGCAGGGCGGCGAGCTTTCTTT. Translating it yields CASTPGEAGRRAFF.

The chain has TRBV6-6 and TRBJ2-7; a possible D gene is TRBD2 (6 bases). The ends were cut back, 11 bases at V and 2 bases at J, with 10 bases in the middle. CDR1 and CDR2 from the germline V gene are MNHNY and SVGAGI (reference sequence). The CDR3 consists of 11 residues. The DNA for the CDR3 is TGTGCCTTCGGGAGCCCCTACGAGCAGTACTTC. Encoded protein: CAFGSPYEQYF.

The genes are TRBV5-1 and TRBJ2-1; D might be TRBD2 (5 bases). Per the germline V gene, CDR1 is SGHRS and CDR2 is YFSETQ. CDR3 size: 13 residues. V was shortened by 5 bases and J by 7 bases, with 13 bases between the two germline ends. The CDR3, as DNA: TGCGCCAGCAGGAGGGCAACAGAAAATGAGCAGTTCTTC. It translates to CASRRATENEQFF.

V usage is TRBV7-2 and J usage is TRBJ1-2; D call uncertain. The CDR3 sequence is 14 residues long. V gave up 4 bases and J gave up 2 bases, with 11 bases separating them. Germline loops: CDR1 SGHTA, CDR2 FQGNSA. DNA for the CDR3: TGTGCCAGCAGCTATACTGCCGGGAACTATGGCTACACCTTC. It codes for CASSYTAGNYGYTF. The entire variable domain, with the rest obtained from reference TRBV7-2 and TRBJ1-2, is as follows: GAGVSQSPSNKVTEKGKDVELRCDPISGHTALYWYRQSLGQGLEFLIYFQGNSAPDKSGLPSDRFSAERTGGSVSTLTIQRTQQEDSAVYLCASSYTAGNYGYTFGSGTRLTVV.

Only a few counts were recorded for this clone. The chain is built from TRBV19 and TRBJ2-7; D is unclear. The V end was cut by 5 bases, the J end by 3 bases, with 8 bases between. The CDR3 runs 12 residues. Germline CDR1 LNHDA, CDR2 SQIVND (reference sequence). In DNA form, the CDR3 reads TGTGCCAGTAGTCAGAGAGGCTACGAGCAGTACTTC. Translated, it gives CASSQRGYEQYF.

The chain recombines TRBV25-1 with TRBJ1-2, with D possibly being TRBD1 (6 bases). Per the germline V gene, CDR1 is MGHDK and CDR2 is SYGVNS. The CDR3 is 14 amino acids. V was clipped by 4 bases and J by 7 bases, with 16 bases between them. The CDR3 sequence: CASSANTGIGGYTF. The CDR3 nucleotides are TGTGCCAGCAGTGCGAATACAGGGATCGGTGGCTACACCTTC.

The chain is built from TRBV28 and TRBJ2-3; D gene uncertain. This CDR3 has 14 amino acids. The V end lost 2 bases, the J end lost 0 bases, and 6 bases lay between the germline ends. Germline V gene lookup returns CDR1 MDHEN and CDR2 SYDVKM. CDR3 sequence reads: CASSLITSTDTQYF. The DNA of the CDR3 is TGTGCCAGCAGTTTAATTACAAGCACAGATACGCAGTATTTT.

V gene TRBV5-6 combines with J gene TRBJ2-5; D may be TRBD1 (6 bases). Trimming left V 1 base short and J 4 bases short, with 17 bases between. This CDR3 has 16 residues. From germline, CDR1 is SGHDT and CDR2 YYEEEE. The CDR3 region has the DNA TGTGCCAGCAGCTTGTTGGCAGGCAAGGGGGTAGAGACCCAGTACTTC. Its protein product is CASSLLAGKGVETQYF.

This clone was observed a few times. J is TRBJ1-2 and V is TRBV29-1; D is uncertain. The V and J ends lost 3 bases and 1 base respectively, with 6 bases between them. Germline V gene lookup returns CDR1 SQVTM and CDR2 ANQGSEA. The CDR3 is 12 amino acids. This chain's CDR3 is CSVEAVNYGYTF. CDR3 nucleotide sequence: TGCAGCGTTGAGGCCGTTAACTATGGCTACACCTTC.